This T cell receptor beta chain was captured by sequencing in a study of blood T cell repertoires in COVID-19. This clone was detected once. The repertoire was sequenced with immunoSEQ multiplex PCR; TCRdb's copy has only in-frame clones and lacks some. The sample shows hundreds of thousands of clones, around 80% of them seen only once. This CDR3 is built from 16 residues. The V end lost 1 base, the J end lost 0 bases, and 11 bases lay between the germline ends. Germline V CDR1 and CDR2: SGHTA, FQGTGA. J is TRBJ2-3 and V is TRBV7-3; D not resolved. Sample: peripheral blood. The TCR comes from a woman at least 80 years old with acute or convalescent COVID-19. This CDR3 is CASSLNAAASTDTQYF. The CDR3 DNA follows: TGTGCCAGCAGCTTAAACGCGGCTGCTAGCACAGATACGCAGTATTTT. Variable domain in full (rest from reference TRBV7-3 and TRBJ2-3): GAGVSQTPSNKVTEKGKYVELRCDPISGHTALYWYRQSLGQGPEFLIYFQGTGAADDSGLPNDRFFAVRPEGSVSTLKIQRTERGDSAVYLCASSLNAAASTDTQYFGPGTRLTVL.